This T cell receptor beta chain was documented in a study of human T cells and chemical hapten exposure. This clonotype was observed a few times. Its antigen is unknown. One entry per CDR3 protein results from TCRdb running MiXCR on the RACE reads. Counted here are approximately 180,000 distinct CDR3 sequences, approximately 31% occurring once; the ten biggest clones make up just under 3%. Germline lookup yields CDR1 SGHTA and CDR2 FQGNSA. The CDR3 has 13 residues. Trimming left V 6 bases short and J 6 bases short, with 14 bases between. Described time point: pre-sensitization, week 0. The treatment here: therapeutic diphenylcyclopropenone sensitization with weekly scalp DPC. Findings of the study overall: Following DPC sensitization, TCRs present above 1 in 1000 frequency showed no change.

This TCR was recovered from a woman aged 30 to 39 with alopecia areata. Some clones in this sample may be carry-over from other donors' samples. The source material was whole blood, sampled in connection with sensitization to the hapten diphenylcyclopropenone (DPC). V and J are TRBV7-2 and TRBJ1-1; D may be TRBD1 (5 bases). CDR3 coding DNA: TGTGCCAGCAGTCCCCAGGGAGGGCCTGAAGCTTTCTTT. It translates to CASSPQGGPEAFF.